A selection of T cell receptor beta chains follows, all from one sample in a study of vaccination and CD4 T cells after COVID-19. These receptors are not linked to any known antigen. TCRdb re-called the PCR reads through MiXCR, storing one row per CDR3 protein. The sample contains thousands of distinct CDR3 sequences, 66% of which appear only once. Sample: CD4+ T cells from blood, cultured in vitro. The origin of the receptors is a human donor who had recovered from COVID-19. Both conserved end residues are trimmed from each CDR3. Each record gives: J gene, V gene, CDR3 protein.

J gene: TRBJ1-6
V gene: TRBV6-1
CDR3 protein: ASSYLQGSPLH

J gene: TRBJ2-1
V gene: TRBV7-3
CDR3 protein: ASSLGLAGAGEQF

J gene: TRBJ2-1
V gene: TRBV7-6
CDR3 protein: ASSLDRGSSYNEQF

J gene: TRBJ1-5
V gene: TRBV20-1
CDR3 protein: SATAGFGNQPQH

J gene: TRBJ1-6
V gene: TRBV6-1
CDR3 protein: ASSEFLGGQGDSPLH

J gene: TRBJ1-2
V gene: TRBV6-1
CDR3 protein: ASSLNYGYT

J gene: TRBJ2-4
V gene: TRBV5-1
CDR3 protein: ASSLDGGLNIQY

J gene: TRBJ2-5
V gene: TRBV6-4
CDR3 protein: ASTVGGQGTRETQY

J gene: TRBJ2-2
V gene: TRBV7-3
CDR3 protein: ASSTSGTSTGELF

J gene: TRBJ1-2
V gene: TRBV28
CDR3 protein: ASSTGAAGYT

J gene: TRBJ2-1
V gene: TRBV20-1
CDR3 protein: SATGTSGTYNEQF

J gene: TRBJ2-7
V gene: TRBV2
CDR3 protein: ASSDPQGSYEQY

J gene: TRBJ2-1
V gene: TRBV7-7
CDR3 protein: ASSLGLNNEQF

J gene: TRBJ1-1
V gene: TRBV20-1
CDR3 protein: SASNLGETEAF

J gene: TRBJ2-5
V gene: TRBV25-1
CDR3 protein: ASSTPGTAAETQY

J gene: TRBJ2-1
V gene: TRBV7-3
CDR3 protein: ASSQSSYNEQF

J gene: TRBJ1-2
V gene: TRBV2
CDR3 protein: ASSQIPGQAYT

J gene: TRBJ2-2
V gene: TRBV2
CDR3 protein: ASRDRGDTGELF

J gene: TRBJ1-1
V gene: TRBV20-1
CDR3 protein: SARTGGWDTEAF

J gene: TRBJ1-2
V gene: TRBV19
CDR3 protein: ASNRGGDGGYT

J gene: TRBJ2-2
V gene: TRBV7-2
CDR3 protein: ASSLARDRGTGELF

J gene: TRBJ1-5
V gene: TRBV15
CDR3 protein: ATSTGRTNISPQH

J gene: TRBJ2-3
V gene: TRBV20-1
CDR3 protein: SAGVTDTQY

J gene: TRBJ2-1
V gene: TRBV7-2
CDR3 protein: ASSISSSSYNEQF

J gene: TRBJ2-5
V gene: TRBV7-2
CDR3 protein: ASSLVAGGAVQTQY

J gene: TRBJ1-5
V gene: TRBV19
CDR3 protein: ASSIPGPGNQPQH

J gene: TRBJ2-5
V gene: TRBV20-1
CDR3 protein: SARDMLSETQY

J gene: TRBJ2-7
V gene: TRBV7-9
CDR3 protein: ASSLGAGSYEQY

J gene: TRBJ1-1
V gene: TRBV7-2
CDR3 protein: ASSFRTGGGSEAF

J gene: TRBJ2-7
V gene: TRBV20-1
CDR3 protein: SARDSAAGGTYEQY

J gene: TRBJ1-6
V gene: TRBV4-1
CDR3 protein: ASSQVLMGIRSPLH

J gene: TRBJ2-3
V gene: TRBV20-1
CDR3 protein: SAKRTVTDTQY

J gene: TRBJ1-1
V gene: TRBV6-5
CDR3 protein: ASSSQGGVTEAF